A selection of T cell receptor beta chains follows, all from one sample in a study of early T cells in non-severe SARS-CoV-2 infection. TCRdb recomputed calls from the 5' RACE reads with MiXCR, one row per CDR3 protein. The sample contains 50,000 to 60,000 distinct CDR3 sequences, 6.5% to 7.5% of which appear only once. Sequenced here: whole blood, sampled at baseline. The receptors shown here come from an adult who was a healthcare worker with PCR-confirmed SARS-CoV-2 infection or an uninfected control (not recorded which). Both conserved end residues are part of each CDR3. A D gene is named only where the DNA matches it firmly. Not every row has a clone size; where given, it reads once, few, many or a size class.

TRBJ2-2 NA TRBV7-2 TRBD1 CASRGPGQVFTGELFF TGTGCCAGCAGAGGACCGGGACAGGTTTTCACCGGGGAGCTGTTTTTT
TRBJ2-2 many TRBV4-3 NA CASSQPAYASNTGELFF TGCGCCAGCAGCCAACCTGCTTATGCCTCGAACACCGGGGAGCTGTTTTTT
TRBJ1-2 few TRBV9 NA CASSPGSGTYGYTF TGTGCCAGCAGCCCTGGCTCCGGGACCTATGGCTACACCTTC
TRBJ2-5 once TRBV6-1 TRBD1 CASIYQTGGRETQYF TGTGCCAGCATTTACCAGACAGGGGGCAGAGAGACCCAGTACTTC
TRBJ1-1 NA TRBV10-3 NA CAISEYGRNTEAFF TGTGCCATCAGTGAGTACGGCAGGAACACTGAAGCTTTCTTT
TRBJ2-7 many TRBV20-1 NA CSALRRSYEQYF TGCAGTGCTCTGCGCCGTAGCTACGAGCAGTACTTC
TRBJ2-5 many TRBV20-1 NA CSAPPGGAQETQYF TGCAGTGCGCCCCCCGGGGGAGCACAAGAGACCCAGTACTTC
TRBJ2-2 few TRBV19 TRBD1 CASDLKGAPDGELFF TGTGCCAGTGACCTGAAGGGGGCTCCGGACGGGGAGCTGTTTTTT
TRBJ1-1 many TRBV7-9 NA CASSLAWAEHTEAFF TGTGCCAGCAGCTTAGCATGGGCAGAACACACTGAAGCTTTCTTT
TRBJ2-7 NA TRBV27 TRBD1 CASSQTGLDYEQYF TGTGCCAGCAGTCAGACAGGGCTAGACTACGAGCAGTACTTC
TRBJ2-7 many TRBV12-3/TRBV12-4 NA CASSPQTGTYEQYF TGTGCCAGCAGTCCCCAGACAGGTACCTACGAACAGTACTTC
TRBJ1-4 NA TRBV11-2 NA CASSRQGPEKLFF TGTGCCAGCAGCCGACAAGGGCCAGAAAAACTGTTTTTT
TRBJ2-1 few TRBV4-1 NA CASSQDRSPAYNEQFF TGCGCCAGCAGCCAAGATCGGAGTCCCGCCTACAATGAGCAGTTCTTC